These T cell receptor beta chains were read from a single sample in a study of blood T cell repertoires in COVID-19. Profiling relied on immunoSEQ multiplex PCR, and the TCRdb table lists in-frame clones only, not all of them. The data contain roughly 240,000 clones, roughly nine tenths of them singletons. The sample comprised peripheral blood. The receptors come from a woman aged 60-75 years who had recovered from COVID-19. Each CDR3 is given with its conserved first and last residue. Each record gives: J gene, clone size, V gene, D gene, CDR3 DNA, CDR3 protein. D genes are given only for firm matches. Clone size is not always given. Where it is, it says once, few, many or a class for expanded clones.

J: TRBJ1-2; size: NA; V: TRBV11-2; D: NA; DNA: TGTGCCAGCAGCTTAGTCGCGGGGGCGCTCGGCTATGGCTACACCTTC; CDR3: CASSLVAGALGYGYTF
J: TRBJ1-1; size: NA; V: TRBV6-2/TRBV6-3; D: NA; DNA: TGTGCCAGCAGTTACGGGGCAGGGGCTGAAGCTTTCTTT; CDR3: CASSYGAGAEAFF
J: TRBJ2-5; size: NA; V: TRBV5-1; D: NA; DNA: TGCGCCAGCAGCGTGGGGCCAGGGGAAGAGACCCAGTACTTC; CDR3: CASSVGPGEETQYF
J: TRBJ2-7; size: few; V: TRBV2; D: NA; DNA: TGTGCCAGCAGTGAAGTAGTTGGCTACGAGCAGTACTTC; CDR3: CASSEVVGYEQYF
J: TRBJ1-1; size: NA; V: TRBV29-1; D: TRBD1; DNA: TGCAGCGCCAGGACAGGGGGCAGTACTGAAGCTTTCTTT; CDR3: CSARTGGSTEAFF
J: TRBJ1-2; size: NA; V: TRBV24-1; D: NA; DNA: TGTGCCACCAAAGCGACCCGCGGTATGGCTGGCGGCTACACCTTC; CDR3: CATKATRGMAGGYTF
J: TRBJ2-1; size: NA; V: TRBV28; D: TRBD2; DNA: TGTGCCAGCAGGGGAACTAGCGGGACGTACAATGAGCAGTTCTTC; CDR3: CASRGTSGTYNEQFF
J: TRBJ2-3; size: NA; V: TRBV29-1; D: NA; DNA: TGCAGCGTTGGAGGAACGCCCAGCGGTGACACAGATACGCAGTATTTT; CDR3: CSVGGTPSGDTDTQYF
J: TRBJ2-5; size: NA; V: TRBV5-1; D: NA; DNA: TGCGCCAGCAGCCCCCTCCCACGGTTTGAGACCCAGTACTTC; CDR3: CASSPLPRFETQYF
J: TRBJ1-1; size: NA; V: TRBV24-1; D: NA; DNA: TGTGCCACCAGTGACGCCGGCACGGGGGCTTTCTTT; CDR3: CATSDAGTGAFF
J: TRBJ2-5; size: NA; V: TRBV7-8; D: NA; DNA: TGTGCCAGCAGCCTACGAGTAGTTCAAGAGACCCAGTACTTC; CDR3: CASSLRVVQETQYF
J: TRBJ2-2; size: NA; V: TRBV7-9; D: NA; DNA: TGTGCCAGCAGCTGGACAGTGACGAACACCGGGGAGCTGTTTTTT; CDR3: CASSWTVTNTGELFF
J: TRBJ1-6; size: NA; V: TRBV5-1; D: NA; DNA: TGCGCCAGCAGCTCCCCGGGTAATTCACCCCTCCACTTT; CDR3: CASSSPGNSPLHF
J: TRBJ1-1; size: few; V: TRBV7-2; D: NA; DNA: TGTGCCAGCAGCTTAGTCGGACAGATGAACACTGAAGCTTTCTTT; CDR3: CASSLVGQMNTEAFF
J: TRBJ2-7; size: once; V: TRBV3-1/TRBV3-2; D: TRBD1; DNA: TGTGCCAGCAGCCGTCGGACAGGGGTCTCTAGGCAGTACTTC; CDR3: CASSRRTGVSRQYF
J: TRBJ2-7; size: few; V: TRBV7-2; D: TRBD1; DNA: TGTGCCAGCAGCTTACAAGCCGGGACAGGGGGCTACGAGCAGTACTTC; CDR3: CASSLQAGTGGYEQYF
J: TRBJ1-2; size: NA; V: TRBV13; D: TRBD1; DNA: TGTGCCAGCAGCCTCACTGAGACAGGGGATGGATTAGCTAACTATGGCTACACCTTC; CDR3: CASSLTETGDGLANYGYTF
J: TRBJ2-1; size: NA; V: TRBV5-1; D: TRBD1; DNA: TGCGCCAGCAGCTGGGGAGGGACAGGGGACAATGAGCAGTTCTTC; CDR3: CASSWGGTGDNEQFF
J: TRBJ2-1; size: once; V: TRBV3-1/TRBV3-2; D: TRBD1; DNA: TGTGCCAGCAGCCAAGATTATTTCAGGGGGCCCTACAATGAGCAGTTCTTC; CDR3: CASSQDYFRGPYNEQFF
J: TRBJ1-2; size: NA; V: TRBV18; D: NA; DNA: TGTGCCAGCTCACCGACGGACATCGTATACTATGGCTACACCTTC; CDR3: CASSPTDIVYYGYTF
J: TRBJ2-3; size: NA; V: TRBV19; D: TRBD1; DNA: TGTGCCAGTAGTATAGGACCGGGACAGGGTGCAGATACGCAGTATTTT; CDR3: CASSIGPGQGADTQYF
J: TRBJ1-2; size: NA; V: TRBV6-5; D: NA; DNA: TGTGCCAGCAGTCCAACAGGTTACGGCTACACCTTC; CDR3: CASSPTGYGYTF
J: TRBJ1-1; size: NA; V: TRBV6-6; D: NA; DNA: TGTGCCAGCAGTCGGACAGCGAACACTGAAGCTTTCTTT; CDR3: CASSRTANTEAFF
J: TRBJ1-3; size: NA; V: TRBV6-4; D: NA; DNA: TGTGCCAGCTTGGTGAGGGAATCTTCCGGAAACACCATATATTTT; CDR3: CASLVRESSGNTIYF
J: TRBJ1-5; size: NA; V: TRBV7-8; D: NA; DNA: TGTGCCAGCAGCTCCCACGTTGGCGGGGGCGGGCAGCCCCAGCATTTT; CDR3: CASSSHVGGGGQPQHF
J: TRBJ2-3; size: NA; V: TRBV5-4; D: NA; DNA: TGTGCCAGCAGCTTGGCGAGGGAGCGGAGCACAGATACGCAGTATTTT; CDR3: CASSLARERSTDTQYF
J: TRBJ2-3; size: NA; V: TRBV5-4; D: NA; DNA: TGTGCCGGAGGGAGTTTTACCACAGATACGCAGTATTTT; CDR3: CAGGSFTTDTQYF
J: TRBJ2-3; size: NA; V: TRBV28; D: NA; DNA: TGTGCCAGCAGTTTATCTCTGAGCACAGATACGCAGTATTTT; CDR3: CASSLSLSTDTQYF
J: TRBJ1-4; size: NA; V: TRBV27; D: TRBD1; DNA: TGTGCCAGTGGGGGACAGGGCATGGGTGAAAAACTGTTTTTT; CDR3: CASGGQGMGEKLFF
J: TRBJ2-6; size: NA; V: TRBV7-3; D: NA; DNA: TGTGCCAGCAGCTTAAGACAGGTCTCTGGGGCCAACGTCCTGACTTTC; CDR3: CASSLRQVSGANVLTF
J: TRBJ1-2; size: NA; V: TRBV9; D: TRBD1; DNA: TGTGCCAGCAGCCGGACAGGAGCCTATAACTATGGCTACACCTTC; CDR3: CASSRTGAYNYGYTF
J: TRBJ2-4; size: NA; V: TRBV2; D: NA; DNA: TGTGCCAGCAGTCTAGCAAACATTCAGTACTTC; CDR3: CASSLANIQYF
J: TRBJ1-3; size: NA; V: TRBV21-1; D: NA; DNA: TGTGCCAGCAGCAAAGTGCTTGACCGGGACAGATTGAACACCATATATTTT; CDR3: CASSKVLDRDRLNTIYF
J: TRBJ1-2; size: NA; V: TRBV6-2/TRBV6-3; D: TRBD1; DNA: TGTGCCAGCAGACCTGGACAGGGGGCTTCCCACTCCTATGGCTACACCTTC; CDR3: CASRPGQGASHSYGYTF
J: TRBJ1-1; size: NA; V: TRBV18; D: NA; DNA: TGTGCCAGCTCAGTTTCCCCTAACGAGGCTTTCTTT; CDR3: CASSVSPNEAFF
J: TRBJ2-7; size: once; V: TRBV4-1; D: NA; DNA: TGCGCCAGCAGCCAAGGAGAGCGAACCCCCTACGAGCAGTACTTC; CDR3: CASSQGERTPYEQYF
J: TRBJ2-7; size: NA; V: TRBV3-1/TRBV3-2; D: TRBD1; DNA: TGTGCCAGCAGTCATTTTGGACAGGGTGGGGGCGAGCAGTACTTC; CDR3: CASSHFGQGGGEQYF
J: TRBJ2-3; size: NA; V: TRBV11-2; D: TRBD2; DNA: TGTGCCAGCAGCTTAGAATTAGCGGGGGGGAAGACGCAGTATTTT; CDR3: CASSLELAGGKTQYF
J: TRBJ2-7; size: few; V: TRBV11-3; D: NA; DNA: TGTGCCAGCAGCGAACAAGGGGGACGGACCTACGAGCAGTACTTC; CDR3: CASSEQGGRTYEQYF
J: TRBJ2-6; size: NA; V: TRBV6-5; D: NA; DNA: TGTGCCAGCAGTATCGTCCTCTCTGGGGCCAACGTCCTGACTTTC; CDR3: CASSIVLSGANVLTF
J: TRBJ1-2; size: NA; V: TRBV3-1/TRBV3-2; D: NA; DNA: TGTGCCAGCAGCTCCGGGACTTTAGCTCAGCGGCGGTCAACCTTC; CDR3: CASSSGTLAQRRSTF